Below, 19 T cell receptor beta chains from the same sample are listed, as sequenced in a study of T cells in Graves' hyperthyroidism and ophthalmopathy. Amplification of TCR beta CDR3 regions used RNA as the template. A set of HTBI primers served as the primers for a first-round RT-PCR of the TCR CDR3. TCRdb reprocessed the multiplex PCR reads via MiXCR and lists one record per CDR3 protein. The repertoire holds more than 350,000 distinct CDR3 sequences, with about 15% as singletons. Material: blood. The receptor source for this set is an older woman with Graves' ophthalmopathy.

Only a few counts were recorded for this clonotype. The genes are TRBV5-6 and TRBJ1-5; D may be TRBD1 (6 bases). CDR3 length: 16 amino acids. CDR1 and CDR2 (germline): SGHDT, YYEEEE. V was clipped by 4 bases and J by 0 bases, with 14 bases between them. The CDR3: CASSGQTGGSNQPQHF. The CDR3 coding sequence is TGTGCCAGCAGCGGACAGACAGGCGGTAGCAATCAGCCCCAGCATTTT.

This rearrangement joins TRBV6-1 to TRBJ2-1, with 9 bases lining up with TRBD2. From germline, CDR1 is MNHNS and CDR2 SASEGT. This CDR3 has 15 amino acids. The trim removed 5 bases at V and 10 bases at J, leaving 12 bases unmatched. CDR3 DNA sequence: TGTGCCAGCAGTTTGGTCCCGGGACTAGCCGGAGAGCAGTTCTTC. Translated, it gives CASSLVPGLAGEQFF.

This clonotype was seen a few times. The rearrangement links TRBV12-3 or TRBV12-4 to TRBJ2-7; TRBD1 matches at 9 bases. The length of the CDR3 is 14 residues. V gave up 5 bases and J gave up 1 base; unmatched junction bases: 3. CDR3 in amino acids: CASSRTGASYEQYF. CDR3 DNA: TGTGCCAGCAGTAGGACAGGGGCTTCCTACGAGCAGTACTTC.

The rearrangement uses TRBV6-2 or TRBV6-3 and TRBJ2-3; 7 bases are a match to TRBD1. V shed 7 bases and J 6 bases; nucleotides not matched to a gene: 7. Germline V gene lookup returns CDR1 MNHEY and CDR2 SVGEGT. This CDR3 contains 13 residues. The CDR3: CASNRGARDTQYF. The CDR3 DNA is TGTGCCAGCAACAGGGGAGCGCGGGATACGCAGTATTTT.

This clonotype was observed many times. The rearrangement links TRBV10-3 to TRBJ2-5, with TRBD2 matching over 8 bases. This CDR3 spans 14 amino acids. V was clipped by 11 bases and J by 4 bases; unmatched bases: 12. Germline V gives CDR1 ENHRY, CDR2 SYGVKD. The CDR3 region has the DNA TGTGCCGCCTCCCGGGAGGGGGAGGTAGAGACCCAGTACTTC. Translated, it gives CAASREGEVETQYF.

In its sample, this clonotype was seen many times. The chain has TRBV11-2 and TRBJ2-3, with D possibly being TRBD2 (5 bases). With 5 bases removed from V and 4 bases from J, the gap between germline ends came to 13 bases. Germline CDR1 SGHAT, CDR2 FQNNGV. The CDR3 has 14 residues. CDR3 DNA: TGTGCCAGCAGCCAAGGACTTCTACCAGATACGCAGTATTTT. It translates to CASSQGLLPDTQYF.

The rearrangement links TRBV10-3 to TRBJ2-7; TRBD2 agrees at 13 bases. V gave up 4 bases and J gave up 6 bases; unmatched junction bases: 0. The CDR3 consists of 13 residues. Germline CDR1 ENHRY, CDR2 SYGVKD. CDR3 amino acids: CAISGLAGGEQYF. Written as DNA, the CDR3 is TGTGCCATCAGTGGACTAGCGGGAGGCGAGCAGTACTTC.

The chain employs TRBV19 and TRBJ2-1, with TRBD2 matching over 12 bases. There are 19 residues in the CDR3. Germline CDR1 reads LNHDA; CDR2 reads SQIVND (reference sequence). V lost 4 bases, J lost 7 bases, and 17 bases stayed unmatched. CDR3 region: CASSNHLAGGPRTANEQFF. The DNA of the CDR3 is TGTGCCAGTAGTAATCACCTAGCGGGAGGGCCGAGGACTGCGAATGAGCAGTTCTTC.

This clonotype was counted at least ten times. V gene TRBV12-5 combines with J gene TRBJ2-7; the D is unclear. CDR3 size: 11 residues. Germline lookup yields CDR1 LGHNT and CDR2 FRNRAP. The V end lost 5 bases, the J end lost 3 bases, and 5 bases lay between the germline ends. CDR3 region: CASGPLYEQYF. CDR3 bases: TGTGCTAGTGGTCCCCTCTACGAGCAGTACTTC.

This clonotype showed up many times. J is TRBJ2-1 and V is TRBV7-6, with D perhaps matching TRBD1 (6 bases). The CDR3 sequence is 15 residues long. Germline CDR1 and CDR2: SGHVS and FNYEAQ. V gave up 0 bases and J gave up 5 bases, with 11 bases separating them. The CDR3 is CASSLARDNHNEQFF. The CDR3 DNA sequence: TGTGCCAGCAGCTTAGCGAGGGACAACCACAATGAGCAGTTCTTC.

This clonotype was counted between two and nine times. This chain links TRBV9 with TRBJ2-1; 10 bases agree with TRBD2. Germline lookup yields CDR1 SGDLS and CDR2 YYNGEE. This CDR3 comprises 15 residues. V trimming: 0 bases; J trimming: 8 bases; junction bases outside the gene matches: 5. The chain's CDR3 is CASSVEAGGYYEQFF. The CDR3 DNA is TGTGCCAGCAGCGTAGAAGCGGGAGGGTATTATGAGCAGTTCTTC.

This clonotype showed up just a few times. The CDR3 loop is CASSLEAGTYEQYF. CDR3 DNA: TGTGCCAGCAGCTTGGAGGCGGGAACCTACGAGCAGTACTTC. The chain links TRBV5-8 to TRBJ2-7, with D tentatively TRBD2 (6 bases). Germline CDR1 is SGHTS and CDR2 is YDEGEE. CDR3 size: 14 residues. Trimming removed 0 bases from V and 2 bases from J, with 9 bases in between.

This clonotype was seen at least ten times. The chain joins TRBV7-2 to TRBJ2-1; TRBD2 matches at 12 bases. Losses at the gene ends were 1 base for V and 4 bases for J; bases not matched to a gene: 2. This CDR3 contains 16 residues. Germline V gene lookup returns CDR1 SGHTA and CDR2 FQGNSA. The CDR3 region is CASSLDGTSGYNEQFF. CDR3 DNA: TGTGCCAGCAGCTTAGATGGGACTAGCGGGTACAATGAGCAGTTCTTC.

J is TRBJ2-5 and V is TRBV20-1, with TRBD1 identical over 7 bases. Trimming cost V 6 bases and J 1 base; bases outside gene matches: 11. Germline V gives CDR1 DFQATT, CDR2 SNEGSKA (reference sequence). The CDR3 covers 15 residues. The CDR3 loop reads CSAGDSGQVQETQYF. CDR3 sequence (DNA): TGCAGTGCCGGGGATTCCGGACAGGTCCAAGAGACCCAGTACTTC.

The CDR3 sequence: CASSPLTGGINNEQFF. CDR3 DNA sequence: TGTGCCAGCTCACCTTTGACAGGGGGCATAAACAATGAGCAGTTCTTC. V and J are TRBV18 and TRBJ2-1; 10 nucleotides agree with TRBD1. Germline trimming cut 3 bases from V and 5 bases from J; bases unmatched to any gene: 7. Germline CDR1 is KGHSH and CDR2 is LQKENI. This CDR3 is built from 16 residues. The whole variable domain, filled in from reference TRBV18 and TRBJ2-1, reads NAGVMQNPRHLVRRRGQEARLRCSPMKGHSHVYWYRQLPEEGLKFMVYLQKENIIDESGMPKERFSAEFPKEGPSILRIQQVVRGDSAAYFCASSPLTGGINNEQFFGPGTRLTVL.

This clonotype was seen many times. The chain uses TRBV28 and TRBJ2-7; 10 bases match TRBD1. Trimming at V came to 5 bases and at J to 4 bases, leaving 14 bases not matched to a gene. The germline V gene has CDR1 MDHEN and CDR2 SYDVKM. The CDR3 spans 17 residues. The CDR3 sequence: CASSPHPGTGAHYEQYF. As DNA, the CDR3 is TGTGCCAGCAGTCCCCACCCCGGGACAGGGGCCCATTACGAGCAGTACTTC.

There are a few counts of this clonotype. The J gene is TRBJ2-1, the V gene TRBV14; possibly TRBD2 for D (7 bases). From germline, CDR1 is SGHDN and CDR2 FVKESK. The V end lost 1 base, the J end lost 3 bases, and 13 bases lay between the germline ends. The CDR3 covers 16 residues. The CDR3 loop is CASSQVGGAGYNEQFF. The CDR3 bases are TGTGCCAGCAGCCAAGTAGGGGGGGCGGGCTACAATGAGCAGTTCTTC.

V gene TRBV6-6 combines with J gene TRBJ1-6, with D hard to call. CDR3 length: 12 residues. The V gene lost 5 bases and the J gene lost 6 bases, with 5 bases spanning the gap. Germline loops: CDR1 MNHNY, CDR2 SVGAGI (reference sequence). In DNA, the CDR3 is TGTGCCAGCAGTAACGGTAATTCACCCCTCCACTTT. It is translated as CASSNGNSPLHF.

The chain has TRBV24-1 and TRBJ2-2; D perhaps matches TRBD2 (7 bases). CDR3 length: 17 residues. Trimming cost V 3 bases and J 4 bases, with 17 bases left between them. Germline CDR1 KGHDR, CDR2 SFDVKD. The CDR3 here is CATSDVKGGLGTGELFF. The CDR3, as DNA: TGTGCCACCAGTGATGTTAAGGGGGGGTTAGGCACCGGGGAGCTGTTTTTT.